The clone carrying this T cell receptor (beta chain) was counted at least ten times. Germline CDR1 and CDR2: SGHTA and FQGNSA. V lost 5 bases and J lost 0; bases outside the gene matches: 8. The CDR3 consists of 16 residues. The data originate from a study of CD8 T cells in ankylosing spondylitis. TCRdb ran MiXCR on the 5' RACE reads and lists one entry per CDR3 protein. The data show some 240,000 distinct CDR3 sequences, with approximately 9% seen just once and about 6.5% held by the top ten. J is TRBJ2-3 and V is TRBV7-2, with TRBD1 matching over 7 bases. This sequence was found in a male donor with ankylosing spondylitis or in good health (not recorded which). The specimen sequenced was blood, either unsorted or a sorted T cell fraction (not recorded which). DNA of the CDR3: TGTGCCAGCAGCACCGGGACAGCTACTAGCACAGATACGCAGTATTTT. This sequence encodes CASSTGTATSTDTQYF.